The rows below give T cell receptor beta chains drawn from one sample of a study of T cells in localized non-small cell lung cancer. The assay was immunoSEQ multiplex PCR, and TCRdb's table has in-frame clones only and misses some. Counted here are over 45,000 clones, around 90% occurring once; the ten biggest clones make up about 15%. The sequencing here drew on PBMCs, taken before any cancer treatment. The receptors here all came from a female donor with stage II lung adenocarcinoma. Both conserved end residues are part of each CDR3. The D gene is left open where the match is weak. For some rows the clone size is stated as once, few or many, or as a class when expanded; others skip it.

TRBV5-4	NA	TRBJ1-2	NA	CASSLDSGVGGYTF	TGTGCCAGCAGCCTGGACTCAGGGGTGGGAGGCTACACCTTC
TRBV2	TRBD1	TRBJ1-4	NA	CAGRQGTTNEKLFF	TGTGCCGGCCGACAGGGAACAACTAATGAAAAACTGTTTTTT
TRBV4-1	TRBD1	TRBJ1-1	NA	CASSQEDRGRDTEAFF	TGCGCCAGCAGCCAAGAGGACAGGGGGCGAGACACTGAAGCTTTCTTT
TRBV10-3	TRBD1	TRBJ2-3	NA	CAIRKGQLISADTQYF	TGTGCCATCAGGAAGGGACAGTTGATATCCGCAGATACGCAGTATTTT
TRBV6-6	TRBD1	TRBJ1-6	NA	CASTSTGWNSPLHF	TGTGCCAGCACCTCGACAGGGTGGAATTCACCCCTCCACTTT
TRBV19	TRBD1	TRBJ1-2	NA	CASMGGVGQGRYGYTF	TGTGCCAGTATGGGGGGAGTGGGACAGGGAAGATATGGCTACACCTTC
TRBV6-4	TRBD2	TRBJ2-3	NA	CASSESAGSTDTQYF	TGTGCCAGCAGTGAGTCAGCGGGGTCCACAGATACGCAGTATTTT
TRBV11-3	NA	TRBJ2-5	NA	CASSPGQWGQETQYF	TGTGCCAGCAGCCCAGGACAGTGGGGGCAAGAGACCCAGTACTTC
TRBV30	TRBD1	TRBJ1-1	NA	CARQQGGPNTEAFF	TGTGCCCGTCAACAGGGGGGTCCTAACACTGAAGCTTTCTTT
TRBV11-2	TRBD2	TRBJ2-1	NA	CASSFGSGGGVDEQFF	TGTGCCAGCAGCTTCGGAAGCGGGGGGGGCGTTGATGAGCAGTTCTTC
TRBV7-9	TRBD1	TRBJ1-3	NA	CASEQGALGNTIYF	TGTGCCAGCGAGCAGGGGGCTCTAGGAAACACCATATATTTT
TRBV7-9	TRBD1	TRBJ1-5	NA	CASSLADRGHDQPQHF	TGTGCCAGCAGCTTGGCGGACAGGGGGCATGATCAGCCCCAGCATTTT
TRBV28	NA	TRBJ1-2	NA	CASSRTVYGYTF	TGTGCCAGCAGTCGGACAGTCTATGGCTACACCTTC
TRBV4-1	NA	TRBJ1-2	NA	CASSQSYNYGYTF	TGCGCCAGCAGCCAAAGCTACAACTATGGCTACACCTTC
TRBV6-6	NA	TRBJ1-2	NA	CASSYGRGVYGYTF	TGTGCCAGCAGTTACGGCAGGGGAGTCTATGGCTACACCTTC
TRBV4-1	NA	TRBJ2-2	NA	CASSQGGRQGDTGELFF	TGCGCCAGCAGCCAAGGGGGGAGGCAGGGGGACACCGGGGAGCTGTTTTTT
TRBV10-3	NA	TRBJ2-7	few	CAISRGTGYGEQYF	TGTGCCATCAGCCGAGGAACAGGGTATGGCGAGCAGTACTTC
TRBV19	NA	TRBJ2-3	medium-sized	CASRGTSTDTQYF	TGTGCCAGTAGGGGGACATCAACAGATACGCAGTATTTT
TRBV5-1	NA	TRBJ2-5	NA	CASSDQSLGETQYF	TGCGCCAGCAGCGATCAAAGCTTGGGGGAGACCCAGTACTTC
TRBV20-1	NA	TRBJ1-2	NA	CSARQGYGYTF	TGCAGTGCTAGACAGGGCTATGGCTACACCTTC
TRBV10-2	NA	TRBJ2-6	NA	CASSDIPNVLTF	TGCGCCAGCAGTGATATCCCTAACGTCCTGACTTTC
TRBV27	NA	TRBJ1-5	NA	CASRGVPTSNQPQHF	TGTGCCAGCAGGGGGGTACCCACAAGCAATCAGCCCCAGCATTTT
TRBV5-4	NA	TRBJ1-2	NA	CASSLGENYGYTF	TGTGCCAGCAGCTTGGGGGAAAACTATGGCTACACCTTC
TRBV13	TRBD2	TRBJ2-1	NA	CASSDRTSGAYNEQFF	TGTGCCAGCAGCGACCGGACTAGCGGGGCGTACAATGAGCAGTTCTTC
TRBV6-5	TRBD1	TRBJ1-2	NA	CATDRTGGIYGYTF	TGTGCCACCGACCGGACAGGGGGTATCTATGGCTACACCTTC
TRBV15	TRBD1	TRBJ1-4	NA	CATRTGGDEKLFF	TGTGCCACCCGGACAGGGGGCGATGAAAAACTGTTTTTT
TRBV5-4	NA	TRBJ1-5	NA	CASSLDREDPQHF	TGTGCCAGCAGCTTGGACAGGGAAGATCCCCAGCATTTT
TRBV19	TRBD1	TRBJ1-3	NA	CASRDRGSSGNTIYF	TGTGCCAGTCGGGACAGGGGGAGCTCTGGAAACACCATATATTTT
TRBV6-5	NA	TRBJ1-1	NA	CASSYASPGRNTEAFF	TGTGCCAGCAGTTACGCGTCCCCAGGGAGGAACACTGAAGCTTTCTTT
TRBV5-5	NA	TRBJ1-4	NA	CASSRSLDEKLFF	TGTGCCAGCAGCCGGTCCCTAGATGAAAAACTGTTTTTT
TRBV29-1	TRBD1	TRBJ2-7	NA	CSVSAGTEAYEQYF	TGCAGCGTTTCTGCCGGGACAGAGGCCTACGAGCAGTACTTC
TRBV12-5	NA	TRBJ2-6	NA	CASGLVSGVGANVLTF	TGTGCTAGTGGTTTGGTGTCCGGGGTTGGGGCCAACGTCCTGACTTTC
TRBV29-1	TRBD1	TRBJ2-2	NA	CSVTGTGALGGELFF	TGCAGCGTTACCGGGACAGGGGCCTTGGGCGGGGAGCTGTTTTTT
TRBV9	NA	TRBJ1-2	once	CASSVDGYGYTF	TGTGCCAGCAGCGTAGATGGCTATGGCTACACCTTC
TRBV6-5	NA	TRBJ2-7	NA	CASSYFSVYEQYF	TGTGCCAGCAGTTACTTTTCCGTCTACGAGCAGTACTTC
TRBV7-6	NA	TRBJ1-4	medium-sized	CASSFPRFELEKLFF	TGTGCCAGCAGCTTCCCCCGGTTCGAATTAGAAAAACTGTTTTTT
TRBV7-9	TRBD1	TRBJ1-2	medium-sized	CASSLAGMGQGRRYTF	TGTGCCAGCAGCTTAGCAGGGATGGGACAGGGTCGAAGGTACACCTTC
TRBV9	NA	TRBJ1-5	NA	CASSVSGLGNQPQHF	TGTGCCAGCAGCGTAAGCGGATTGGGTAATCAGCCCCAGCATTTT
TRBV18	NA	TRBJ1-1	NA	CASSLHKNTEAFF	TGTGCCAGCTCACTCCATAAGAACACTGAAGCTTTCTTT
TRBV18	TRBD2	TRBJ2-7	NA	CASSPPGRGGYEQYF	TGTGCCAGCTCACCACCGGGGAGGGGAGGGTACGAGCAGTACTTC
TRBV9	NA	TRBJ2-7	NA	CASSVGDGEGGLGPHEQYF	TGTGCCAGCAGCGTAGGCGACGGAGAGGGGGGTCTGGGACCCCACGAGCAGTACTTC
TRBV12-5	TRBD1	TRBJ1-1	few	CASDKAPGQDGTEAFF	TGTGCTAGTGATAAGGCTCCGGGACAGGACGGAACTGAAGCTTTCTTT